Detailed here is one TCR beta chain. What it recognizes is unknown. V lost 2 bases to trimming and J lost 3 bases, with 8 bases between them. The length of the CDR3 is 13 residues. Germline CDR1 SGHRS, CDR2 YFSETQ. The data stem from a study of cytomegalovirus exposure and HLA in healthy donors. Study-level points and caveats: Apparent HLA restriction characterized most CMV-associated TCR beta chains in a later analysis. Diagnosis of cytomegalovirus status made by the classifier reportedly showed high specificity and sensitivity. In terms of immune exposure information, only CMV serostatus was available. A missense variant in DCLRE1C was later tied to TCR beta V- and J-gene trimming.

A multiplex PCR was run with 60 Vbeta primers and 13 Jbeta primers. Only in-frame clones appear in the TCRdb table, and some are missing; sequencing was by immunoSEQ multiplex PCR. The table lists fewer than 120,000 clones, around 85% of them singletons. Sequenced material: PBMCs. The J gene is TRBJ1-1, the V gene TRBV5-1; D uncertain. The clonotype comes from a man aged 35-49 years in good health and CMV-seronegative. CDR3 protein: CASSFREDTEAFF. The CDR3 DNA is TGCGCCAGCAGCTTTAGAGAGGACACTGAAGCTTTCTTT. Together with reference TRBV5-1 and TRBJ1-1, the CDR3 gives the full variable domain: KAGVTQTPRYLIKTRGQQVTLSCSPISGHRSVSWYQQTPGQGLQFLFEYFSETQRNKGNFPGRFSGRQFSNSRSEMNVSTLELGDSALYLCASSFREDTEAFFGQGTRLTVV.